The entry below gives a single TCR beta chain sequence along with its context. The sample comes from a study of blood T cell repertoires in COVID-19. The repertoire was sequenced with immunoSEQ multiplex PCR; TCRdb's copy has only in-frame clones and lacks some. The data contain 75,000 to 95,000 clones, about 73% of them singletons. This CDR3 has 16 amino acids. Germline trimming cut 1 base from V and 3 bases from J; bases unmatched to any gene: 2. Germline-derived CDR1 and CDR2 are SGHAT and FQDESV (reference sequence). Seattle patient enrollment occurred during active infection, with longitudinal follow-up thereafter.

This TCR was recovered from a man in his 60s with COVID-19, enrolled during active disease. Sequenced: peripheral blood. The gene calls are TRBV11-1 and TRBJ2-2, with 10 bases that match TRBD2. The CDR3 DNA is TGTGCCAGCAGCTTAGGGACTAGCGGTCACACCGGGGAGCTGTTTTTT. This encodes CASSLGTSGHTGELFF.